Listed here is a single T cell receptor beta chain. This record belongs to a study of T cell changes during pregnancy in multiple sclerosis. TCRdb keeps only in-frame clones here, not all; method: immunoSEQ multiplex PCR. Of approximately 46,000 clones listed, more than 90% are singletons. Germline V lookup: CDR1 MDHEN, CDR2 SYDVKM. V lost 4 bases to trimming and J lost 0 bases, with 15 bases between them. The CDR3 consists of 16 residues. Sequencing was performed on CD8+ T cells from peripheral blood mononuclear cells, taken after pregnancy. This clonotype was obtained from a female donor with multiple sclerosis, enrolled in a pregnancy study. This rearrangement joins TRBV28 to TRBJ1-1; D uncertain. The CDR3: CASSSPLRSVNTEAFF. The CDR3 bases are TGTGCCAGCAGTTCACCGCTCCGATCAGTGAACACTGAAGCTTTCTTT. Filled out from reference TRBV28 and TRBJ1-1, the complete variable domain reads DVKVTQSSRYLVKRTGEKVFLECVQDMDHENMFWYRQDPGLGLRLIYFSYDVKMKEKGDIPEGYSVSREKKERFSLILESASTNQTSMYLCASSSPLRSVNTEAFFGQGTRLTVV.